This TCR beta chain was sequenced in a study of blood T cell repertoires in COVID-19. For the study at large: COVID-19 samples, acute and convalescent, were from the United States, Italy and Spain. PBMCs, B-cell-depleted T cells, or T cells were the source of the cDNA or gDNA that made up the material.

Germline CDR1 LNHNV, CDR2 YYDKDF (reference sequence). The CDR3 spans 13 residues. With 0 bases removed from V and 4 bases from J, the gap between germline ends came to 6 bases. Original processing methods: Reference gene primer amplification gave nucleated cell count estimates. Profiling relied on immunoSEQ multiplex PCR, and the TCRdb table lists in-frame clones only, not all of them. That table supplies the V and J calls and clone size; D and trimming were determined from the DNA. The table shows 300,000 to 400,000 clones, with 85% to 90% occurring only once. This TCR was sampled from a woman aged 45 to 65 with active or convalescent COVID-19. The V call is TRBV15, the J call TRBJ1-2; D is uncertain. The specimen sequenced was peripheral blood. CDR3 DNA sequence: TGTGCCACCAGCAGAGATGCGGGCTATGGCTACACCTTC. As protein: CATSRDAGYGYTF.